This T cell receptor beta chain was captured in a study of CD8 T cells in ankylosing spondylitis. 5'-RACE, quantitative and with molecular barcodes, yielded the TCR beta libraries. Via MiXCR, TCRdb re-called the 5' RACE reads, giving one row per CDR3 protein. The sample shows fewer than 200,000 distinct CDR3 sequences, 15% to 20% of them seen only once. Concerning this clonotype itself: The germline gene is not matched at one end of the junction; a read error may be the cause.

This CDR3 region has 15 residues. Germline V gene sequence: CDR1 SGHRS, CDR2 YFSETQ. The genes are TRBV5-1 and TRBJ2-1; 8 bases fit TRBD2. The sequence derives from a male donor with ankylosing spondylitis or in good health (not recorded which). Sequencing used blood, either unsorted or a sorted T cell fraction (not recorded which). The CDR3 coding sequence is TGCACCAGCAGCTTTTCAGCGGGAGTTGGCCATGAGCAGTTCTTC. Translating gives CTSSFSAGVGHEQFF.